This TCR beta chain was sequenced during a study of PD-1 blockade in classical Hodgkin lymphoma. V was shortened by 4 bases and J by 0 bases, with 13 bases between the two germline ends. Germline CDR1 and CDR2: LNHDA and SQIVND (reference sequence). The CDR3 length is 15 residues. As concerns this clone: Its target is not known.

Every single patient, without exception, relapsed after autologous stem cell transplantation, and brentuximab vedotin exposure varied. Complete response, partial response or progressive disease made up the best responses. Study conclusions and caveats: There remain no defined causes for the repertoire differences, which possibly reflect disease activity or prior therapy. Compared with healthy donors, newly diagnosed patients reportedly showed lower baseline TCR diversity.

This table comes from immunoSEQ multiplex PCR, and its TCRdb copy is limited to in-frame clones, with some not included. This sample yields roughly 17,000 clones, of which under 85% are seen a single time; 4.6% belongs to the top ten. The receptor was isolated from a human donor with classical Hodgkin lymphoma. The chain links TRBV19 to TRBJ2-7; D possibly matches TRBD1 or TRBD2 (5 bases each). Here the sequenced sample was peripheral blood mononuclear cells (PBMCs), taken at baseline. The CDR3 nucleotides read TGTGCCAGTAGTACCCTTTGGGACGGCTCCTACGAGCAGTACTTC. It yields the protein CASSTLWDGSYEQYF.